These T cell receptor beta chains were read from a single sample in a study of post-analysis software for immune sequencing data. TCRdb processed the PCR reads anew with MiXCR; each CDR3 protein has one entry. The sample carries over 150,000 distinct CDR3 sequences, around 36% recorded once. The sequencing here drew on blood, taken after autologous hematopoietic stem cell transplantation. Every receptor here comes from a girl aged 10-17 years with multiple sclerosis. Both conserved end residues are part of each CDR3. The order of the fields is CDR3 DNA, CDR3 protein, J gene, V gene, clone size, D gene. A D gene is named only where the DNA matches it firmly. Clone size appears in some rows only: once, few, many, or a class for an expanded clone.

cdr3_nt: TGCGCCAGCAGCCCGAAGGGGCCCCCAGATACGCAGTATTTT
cdr3_aa: CASSPKGPPDTQYF
j_call: TRBJ2-3
v_call: TRBV5-1
clone_size: few
d_call: NA

cdr3_nt: TGTGCCACCAGCGCCCGGACAGGGGGGACAGAGACCCAGTACTTC
cdr3_aa: CATSARTGGTETQYF
j_call: TRBJ2-5
v_call: TRBV15
clone_size: few
d_call: TRBD1

cdr3_nt: TGTGCCAGCAGCCAAGGGACTAGTCGCAATGAGCAGTTCTTC
cdr3_aa: CASSQGTSRNEQFF
j_call: TRBJ2-1
v_call: TRBV4-2
clone_size: NA
d_call: TRBD2

cdr3_nt: TGTGCCAGCAAGCCTCCGGGAGGTTTCCTTAACTATGGCTACACCTTC
cdr3_aa: CASKPPGGFLNYGYTF
j_call: TRBJ1-2
v_call: TRBV7-9
clone_size: few
d_call: NA

cdr3_nt: TGCAGTGCTAGCCCTAGCGGGCTATACGAGCAGTACTTC
cdr3_aa: CSASPSGLYEQYF
j_call: TRBJ2-7
v_call: TRBV20-1
clone_size: many
d_call: TRBD2

cdr3_nt: TGTGCCAGCAGCTTCGGGGTTCAAGAGACCCAGTACTTC
cdr3_aa: CASSFGVQETQYF
j_call: TRBJ2-5
v_call: TRBV7-2
clone_size: few
d_call: NA

cdr3_nt: TGTGCCAGGACAGACCCCTCACCCCTCCACTTT
cdr3_aa: CARTDPSPLHF
j_call: TRBJ1-6
v_call: TRBV7-9
clone_size: few
d_call: NA

cdr3_nt: TGTGCCAGCAGAATCAGGGGGACAGGGAGGAATGAGCAGTTCTTC
cdr3_aa: CASRIRGTGRNEQFF
j_call: TRBJ2-1
v_call: TRBV7-8
clone_size: few
d_call: TRBD1

cdr3_nt: TGTGCCAGCGCGGACTGGACAGCTAGCAATCAGCCCCAGCATTTT
cdr3_aa: CASADWTASNQPQHF
j_call: TRBJ1-5
v_call: TRBV6-2/TRBV6-3
clone_size: NA
d_call: NA

cdr3_nt: TGTGCCAGCGTGCCGGGAGGGAACACCGGGGAGCTGTTTTTT
cdr3_aa: CASVPGGNTGELFF
j_call: TRBJ2-2
v_call: TRBV2
clone_size: NA
d_call: TRBD2

cdr3_nt: TGCAGTGCTAGTTCCAGGGACGAGCAGTACTTC
cdr3_aa: CSASSRDEQYF
j_call: TRBJ2-7
v_call: TRBV20-1
clone_size: few
d_call: NA

cdr3_nt: TGCGCCAGCTGTCCAGGACAAGGCCCCTACGAGCAGTACTTC
cdr3_aa: CASCPGQGPYEQYF
j_call: TRBJ2-7
v_call: TRBV10-2
clone_size: many
d_call: NA

cdr3_nt: TGTGCCAGCAGCTCGTCGGATGAGCAGTTCTTC
cdr3_aa: CASSSSDEQFF
j_call: TRBJ2-1
v_call: TRBV7-9
clone_size: few
d_call: NA

cdr3_nt: TGTGCCATCAGAAACGGGACGGCTGACACCTTC
cdr3_aa: CAIRNGTADTF
j_call: TRBJ1-2
v_call: TRBV10-3
clone_size: NA
d_call: NA

cdr3_nt: TGTGCCAGCAGCCAAGATGGGGCTAGCGGAGCCGGGGAGCTGTTTTTT
cdr3_aa: CASSQDGASGAGELFF
j_call: TRBJ2-2
v_call: TRBV4-2
clone_size: NA
d_call: TRBD2

cdr3_nt: TGTGCCAGCAGCGGACTAGCGGGCGGCACAGATACGCAGTATTTT
cdr3_aa: CASSGLAGGTDTQYF
j_call: TRBJ2-3
v_call: TRBV12-3/TRBV12-4
clone_size: many
d_call: TRBD2

cdr3_nt: TGTGCCAGCAGTTACGGGGGACAGGCCGAATGGGAGACCCAGTACTTC
cdr3_aa: CASSYGGQAEWETQYF
j_call: TRBJ2-5
v_call: TRBV6-6
clone_size: NA
d_call: TRBD1

cdr3_nt: TGTGCCAGCAGCTTAGGGGGCAGGGGGTATGATGGCTACACCTTC
cdr3_aa: CASSLGGRGYDGYTF
j_call: TRBJ1-2
v_call: TRBV7-3
clone_size: many
d_call: TRBD1

cdr3_nt: TGTGCCAGCGGAAATACGCAGTATTTT
cdr3_aa: CASGNTQYF
j_call: TRBJ2-3
v_call: TRBV2
clone_size: few
d_call: NA

cdr3_nt: TGTGCCAGCAGTTTAACAGTCGAGGACAGGGCCACTGAAGCTTTCTTT
cdr3_aa: CASSLTVEDRATEAFF
j_call: TRBJ1-1
v_call: TRBV27
clone_size: many
d_call: TRBD1

cdr3_nt: TGCAGTGCTAGAGCCGACAGGGGATACGAGCAGTACTTC
cdr3_aa: CSARADRGYEQYF
j_call: TRBJ2-7
v_call: TRBV20-1
clone_size: NA
d_call: TRBD1

cdr3_nt: TGTGCCAGCAGCCTGGACAAGGGCGATACGCAGTATTTT
cdr3_aa: CASSLDKGDTQYF
j_call: TRBJ2-3
v_call: TRBV5-4
clone_size: few
d_call: NA

cdr3_nt: TGCAGTGCTAGGACGGCCCCCTACGAGACCCAGTACTTC
cdr3_aa: CSARTAPYETQYF
j_call: TRBJ2-5
v_call: TRBV20-1
clone_size: few
d_call: NA

cdr3_nt: TGCGCCAGCAGCCAAGATCAGGACCCCAGGGATGCTGAAGCTTTCTTT
cdr3_aa: CASSQDQDPRDAEAFF
j_call: TRBJ1-1
v_call: TRBV4-3
clone_size: NA
d_call: NA

cdr3_nt: TGTGCCAGCAGTGATGCCAGCTCCTACAATGAGCAGTACTTC
cdr3_aa: CASSDASSYNEQYF
j_call: TRBJ2-7
v_call: TRBV25-1
clone_size: NA
d_call: NA

cdr3_nt: TGTGCCAGCAGCTCCCCATCAACCCCGGGCTATGGCTACACCTTC
cdr3_aa: CASSSPSTPGYGYTF
j_call: TRBJ1-2
v_call: TRBV7-2
clone_size: few
d_call: NA

cdr3_nt: TGTGCCAGCAGCTTAGGACTTTACTCCTACAATGAGCAGTTCTTC
cdr3_aa: CASSLGLYSYNEQFF
j_call: TRBJ2-1
v_call: TRBV7-3
clone_size: NA
d_call: NA

cdr3_nt: TGCAGTGCTAGAGGGAGACTAGCGGGAGGGTACAATGAGCAGTTCTTC
cdr3_aa: CSARGRLAGGYNEQFF
j_call: TRBJ2-1
v_call: TRBV20-1
clone_size: few
d_call: TRBD2

cdr3_nt: TGCAGTGCTACCCCCGGGCGCTTATTCGAGCAGTACTTC
cdr3_aa: CSATPGRLFEQYF
j_call: TRBJ2-7
v_call: TRBV20-1
clone_size: few
d_call: NA

cdr3_nt: TGTGCCAGCAGCTTGGAGGACAGGGTTAACACCGGGGAGCTGTTTTTT
cdr3_aa: CASSLEDRVNTGELFF
j_call: TRBJ2-2
v_call: TRBV7-6
clone_size: NA
d_call: TRBD1

cdr3_nt: TGTGCCAGCAGCTCTCGCGACAGCAATGAGCAGTTCTTC
cdr3_aa: CASSSRDSNEQFF
j_call: TRBJ2-1
v_call: TRBV7-2
clone_size: NA
d_call: NA

cdr3_nt: TGCAGTGCTAGAAGCGGGACTAGCGGGTTGGCAGATACGCAGTATTTT
cdr3_aa: CSARSGTSGLADTQYF
j_call: TRBJ2-3
v_call: TRBV20-1
clone_size: NA
d_call: TRBD2

cdr3_nt: TGTGCCAGCAGCCAAGACGGGGGTAATGAAAAACTGTTTTTT
cdr3_aa: CASSQDGGNEKLFF
j_call: TRBJ1-4
v_call: TRBV4-2
clone_size: many
d_call: NA

cdr3_nt: TGTGCCAGCAGCCAAGATGGACGAGGGACCAGGACCCAGTACTTC
cdr3_aa: CASSQDGRGTRTQYF
j_call: TRBJ2-5
v_call: TRBV3-1
clone_size: few
d_call: NA

cdr3_nt: TGTGCCAGCAGCTTTAGTGCGGGGGTCCACCCTACCTACGAGCAGTACTTC
cdr3_aa: CASSFSAGVHPTYEQYF
j_call: TRBJ2-7
v_call: TRBV7-2
clone_size: few
d_call: TRBD2

cdr3_nt: TGTGCCATCAGTAGCACAGATACGCAGTATTTT
cdr3_aa: CAISSTDTQYF
j_call: TRBJ2-3
v_call: TRBV10-3
clone_size: NA
d_call: NA

cdr3_nt: TGTGCCAGCAGCCACAACAGGGACGGGACTGAAGCTTTCTTT
cdr3_aa: CASSHNRDGTEAFF
j_call: TRBJ1-1
v_call: TRBV3-1
clone_size: NA
d_call: NA

cdr3_nt: TGTGCCAGCAGCTTAGCCTCCGGACCAACTCGGTCTGGGGCCAACGTCCTGACTTTC
cdr3_aa: CASSLASGPTRSGANVLTF
j_call: TRBJ2-6
v_call: TRBV7-9
clone_size: NA
d_call: NA

cdr3_nt: TGTGCCACCAGTGATGCGACGGGGCCCGAGACCCAGTACTTC
cdr3_aa: CATSDATGPETQYF
j_call: TRBJ2-5
v_call: TRBV24-1
clone_size: NA
d_call: NA

cdr3_nt: TGTGCCAGCAGCTACATAGCGGGTAGGCACAATGAGCAGTTCTTC
cdr3_aa: CASSYIAGRHNEQFF
j_call: TRBJ2-1
v_call: TRBV7-9
clone_size: NA
d_call: TRBD2

cdr3_nt: TGTGCCAGCAGCCCCGAGCGGGTCCCCTACAATGAGCAGTTCTTC
cdr3_aa: CASSPERVPYNEQFF
j_call: TRBJ2-1
v_call: TRBV12-3/TRBV12-4
clone_size: NA
d_call: NA

cdr3_nt: TGCGCCAGCAGTGGGACAGTCGGCGGCGAGCAGTACTTC
cdr3_aa: CASSGTVGGEQYF
j_call: TRBJ2-7
v_call: TRBV10-2
clone_size: NA
d_call: NA

cdr3_nt: TGTGCCAGCAGCCAAGATGGGGGACCCAGTAACTATGGCTACACCTTC
cdr3_aa: CASSQDGGPSNYGYTF
j_call: TRBJ1-2
v_call: TRBV14
clone_size: few
d_call: NA

cdr3_nt: TGCGCCAGCAGCAGCGGACAGGGAAATGAGCAGTTCTTC
cdr3_aa: CASSSGQGNEQFF
j_call: TRBJ2-1
v_call: TRBV5-1
clone_size: NA
d_call: TRBD1

cdr3_nt: TGTGCCAGCAGTTTCGGGGACAGGGGTTTGGAGACCCAGTACTTC
cdr3_aa: CASSFGDRGLETQYF
j_call: TRBJ2-5
v_call: TRBV28
clone_size: NA
d_call: TRBD1

cdr3_nt: TGTGCCAGCAGCTTAGTCCTAGCGGGACCTCAGTTCTTC
cdr3_aa: CASSLVLAGPQFF
j_call: TRBJ2-1
v_call: TRBV7-3
clone_size: NA
d_call: TRBD2

cdr3_nt: TGTGCCAGCAGTTTATGGACAGGAAGCTCTGGGGCCAACGTCCTGACTTTC
cdr3_aa: CASSLWTGSSGANVLTF
j_call: TRBJ2-6
v_call: TRBV12-3/TRBV12-4
clone_size: NA
d_call: TRBD1

cdr3_nt: TGTGCCAGCAGTCCCCGGACTAGTAGGACCTACGAGCAGTACTTC
cdr3_aa: CASSPRTSRTYEQYF
j_call: TRBJ2-7
v_call: TRBV12-3/TRBV12-4
clone_size: many
d_call: TRBD2

cdr3_nt: TGCAGTGCTAAGGCCGGGGTGGATACGCAGTATTTT
cdr3_aa: CSAKAGVDTQYF
j_call: TRBJ2-3
v_call: TRBV20-1
clone_size: NA
d_call: NA

cdr3_nt: TGCAGCGCCGGGACTAGCGCCGTCGAGACCCAGTACTTC
cdr3_aa: CSAGTSAVETQYF
j_call: TRBJ2-5
v_call: TRBV29-1
clone_size: few
d_call: TRBD2

cdr3_nt: TGTGCCAGCAGTTTAACGCCAGGACGTGGGGACACTGAAGCTTTCTTT
cdr3_aa: CASSLTPGRGDTEAFF
j_call: TRBJ1-1
v_call: TRBV27
clone_size: few
d_call: NA

cdr3_nt: TGTGCCAGCAGCGGGGGACAGGGAAATTTCCACGAGCAGTACTTC
cdr3_aa: CASSGGQGNFHEQYF
j_call: TRBJ2-7
v_call: TRBV9
clone_size: NA
d_call: TRBD1